This T cell receptor beta chain was sequenced for a study of OX40 agonist ivuxolimab in advanced cancers. Turning to this clone: The antigen is undetermined.

Study observations and caveats: The investigators did not determine what antigen specificity the expanded peripheral T cells had. There was clonal expansion of CD4+ and CD8+ blood T cells by week 6 at 0.1 to 3.0 mg/kg. Also present in some nonresponders was a low level of normalized T-cell clonal expansion.

Libraries were prepared by immunoSEQ multiplex PCR; TCRdb keeps only in-frame clonotypes and omits some of them. The sample holds some 57,000 clones; around nine tenths are singletons and the top ten take around 0.99%. This CDR3 spans 14 amino acids. J lost 8 bases, V lost 5 bases, and 8 bases had no gene match. Germline CDR1 reads MNHNY; CDR2 reads SVGAGI (reference sequence). Sample: CD4+ or CD8+ T cells sorted from blood, taken in a trial of the OX40 agonist ivuxolimab. This chain joins TRBV6-6 and TRBJ2-1; 8 nucleotides line up with TRBD1. This TCR was recovered from an adult with an advanced solid tumor such as melanoma, head and neck, liver or kidney cancer. CDR3 DNA sequence: TGTGCCAGCAGTCCAGGGGGCGAGAAGGATGAGCAGTTCTTC. Protein product: CASSPGGEKDEQFF.